The text below deals with one T cell receptor (beta chain). The data were obtained in a study of technical replicates of blood from a few donors. The protocol was immunoSEQ multiplex PCR, while the TCRdb copy is restricted to in-frame clones and leaves out a portion. The table has about 93,000 clones, 95% seen once. CDR1 is MGHRA, CDR2 YSYEKL, per germline. Trimming took off 0 bases at V and 0 bases at J, with 13 bases between the two ends. The CDR3 runs 17 residues. The chain couples TRBV4-1 to TRBJ2-3, with a possible D match to TRBD2 (6 bases). The sample consisted of T cells isolated from PBMCs. The source is a human donor in good health. The CDR3 protein is CASSQDSSGYSTDTQYF. CDR3 nucleotides: TGCGCCAGCAGCCAAGATTCGAGCGGGTATAGCACAGATACGCAGTATTTT.